These T cell receptor beta chains were read from a single sample in a study of shared clonotypes between healthy human individuals. TCRdb's table, derived via immunoSEQ multiplex PCR, lists solely in-frame clones and lacks some. The table has some 1,100,000 clones, more than 75% seen once. Sequencing was carried out using memory CD4+ T cells from PBMCs. Receptors originate from a man in his late teens or twenties in good health. Some clones in this sample may be carry-over from other donors' samples. Each CDR3 is given with its conserved first and last residue. A D gene is named only where the DNA matches it firmly. The size of a clone is reported for some rows only, either as once, few or many, or as a class for expanded clones.

TRBV7-3	.	.	TRBJ2-5	TGTGCCAGCAGCTTCACAGGGAATAAGGGAGAGACCCAGTACTTC	CASSFTGNKGETQYF
TRBV25-1	TRBD1	.	TRBJ1-6	TGTGCCAGCAGCCAGTCGGACAGGGCTAATTCACCCCTCCACTTT	CASSQSDRANSPLHF
TRBV6-5	.	.	TRBJ2-1	TGTGCCAGCAGGCGTTCAGGGGGGTCCTACAATGAGCAGTTCTTC	CASRRSGGSYNEQFF
TRBV7-2	.	once	TRBJ2-1	TGTGCCAGCAGCTTAAGTCAGGGTACCCACAATGAGCAGTTCTTC	CASSLSQGTHNEQFF
TRBV9	TRBD2	.	TRBJ2-7	TGTGCCAGCAGCCTAGGACTAGCGGCCTACGAGCAGTACTTC	CASSLGLAAYEQYF
TRBV5-4	.	.	TRBJ2-3	TGTGCCAGCAGCTTGGCAGGCCTCACTAGCACAGATACGCAGTATTTT	CASSLAGLTSTDTQYF
TRBV28	.	.	TRBJ2-7	TGTGCCAGCAACCTGGGCTACGAGCAGTACTTC	CASNLGYEQYF
TRBV5-1	TRBD1	medium-sized	TRBJ1-3	TGCGCCAGCAGCTTGGGAGGACAGGGGGCGAAAGGAAACACCATATATTTT	CASSLGGQGAKGNTIYF
TRBV11-2	.	.	TRBJ2-7	TGTGCCAGCAGCTTAGAGGGGAACGAGCAGTACTTC	CASSLEGNEQYF
TRBV5-1	TRBD1	.	TRBJ2-5	TGCGCCAGCACCAGCACCCCGGGACAGAAAGAGACCCAGTACTTC	CASTSTPGQKETQYF
TRBV7-2	TRBD2	.	TRBJ2-2	TGTGCCAGCAGCTTCTATAGCGGGAGAGACACCGGGGAGCTGTTTTTT	CASSFYSGRDTGELFF
TRBV7-2	.	many	TRBJ1-3	TGTGCCAGCAGCTTCCTGGGCAGGGCCTCTGGAAACACCATATATTTT	CASSFLGRASGNTIYF
TRBV5-1	TRBD1	.	TRBJ2-5	TGCGCCAGCAGGCCCGGGACAGGGAAAGAGACCCAGTACTTC	CASRPGTGKETQYF
TRBV5-4	.	.	TRBJ2-5	TGTGCCAGCAGCTCTAGACTAGGGGGTAGGGAGACCCAGTACTTC	CASSSRLGGRETQYF
TRBV18	.	many	TRBJ2-5	TGTGCCAGCTCATTTGGACCTTACCAAGAGACCCAGTACTTC	CASSFGPYQETQYF
TRBV5-1	.	.	TRBJ2-7	TGCGCCAGCAGCCAGAATAGGTTTAGTTCCTACGAGCAGTACTTC	CASSQNRFSSYEQYF
TRBV28	.	.	TRBJ1-2	TGTGCCAGCAGTTCAAATAGGGGCTTGAGATATGGCTACACCTTC	CASSSNRGLRYGYTF
TRBV5-5	.	.	TRBJ1-2	TGTGCCAGCAGCTACCGGGAAGGCTCTAACTATGGCTACACCTTC	CASSYREGSNYGYTF
TRBV30	TRBD1	.	TRBJ1-2	TGTGCCTGGAGTGTATTTGCCTGGGGACAGACATATGGCTACACCTTC	CAWSVFAWGQTYGYTF
TRBV7-2	TRBD1	.	TRBJ2-7	TGTGCCAGCAGCTTAGCCGGGACAGATCCCTACGAGCAGTACTTC	CASSLAGTDPYEQYF
TRBV10-3	.	.	TRBJ2-3	TGTGCCAGTACCGGGGACACCTTAGATACGCAGTATTTT	CASTGDTLDTQYF
TRBV7-9	TRBD1	once	TRBJ2-7	TGTGCCAGCAGCGACATGGACAGGGAAACCTACGAGCAGTACTTC	CASSDMDRETYEQYF
TRBV6-1	.	few	TRBJ1-1	TGTGCCAGCAGCTACAGGAAGGTGGGCGAAGGTGAAGCTTTCTTT	CASSYRKVGEGEAFF
TRBV29-1	.	.	TRBJ1-2	TGCAGCGTCAATCCCCGAGGCCTCTATGGCTACACCTTC	CSVNPRGLYGYTF
TRBV27	.	.	TRBJ2-7	TGTGCCAGCAGTTTGGGGCAGTACTTC	CASSLGQYF
TRBV4-3	.	.	TRBJ2-2	TGCGCCAGCAGCCAAGACAAGGCGGTTGGGGCCGGGGAGCTGTTTTTT	CASSQDKAVGAGELFF
TRBV14	TRBD2	.	TRBJ2-1	TGTGCCAGCAGCGGAGGAGGGCTAGCGGGGGGGAGGTCCTACAATGAGCAGTTCTTC	CASSGGGLAGGRSYNEQFF
TRBV5-6	.	few	TRBJ1-2	TGTGCCAGCAGCTCAGACCCGACAGCCAACTATGGCTACACCTTC	CASSSDPTANYGYTF
TRBV7-2	TRBD2	.	TRBJ2-1	TGTGCCAGCAGCTCGGGACTAGCTGTATACAATGAGCAGTTCTTC	CASSSGLAVYNEQFF
TRBV29-1	.	.	TRBJ1-1	TGCAGCGTTGGTGGAAAATGGACTGAAGCTTTCTTT	CSVGGKWTEAFF
TRBV7-3	.	.	TRBJ2-5	TGTGCCAGCAGCTTAAGTCCAGTACAAGAGACCCAGTACTTC	CASSLSPVQETQYF
TRBV11-2	TRBD2	.	TRBJ2-7	TGTGCCAGCAGCCACACTAGCGGGAGGTACGAGCAGTACTTC	CASSHTSGRYEQYF
TRBV6-1	.	.	TRBJ1-5	TGTGCCAGCAGTGAAACGGGGGCCCCTCTCCAGCCCCAGCATTTT	CASSETGAPLQPQHF
TRBV6-5	TRBD2	.	TRBJ2-5	TGTGCCAGCAGTTCGCGGGCCGGGGGGGAGACCCAGTACTTC	CASSSRAGGETQYF
TRBV7-8	TRBD1	once	TRBJ1-1	TGTGCCAGCAGACAGGACAGGGGGCCCACTGAAGCTTTCTTT	CASRQDRGPTEAFF
TRBV28	.	.	TRBJ1-1	TGTGCCAGCAGTTTGGAGGGGCGCACTGAAGCTTTCTTT	CASSLEGRTEAFF
TRBV5-1	.	.	TRBJ1-1	TGCGCCAGCAGCTTGGCCGCGGTACAGGTGAACACTGAAGCTTTCTTT	CASSLAAVQVNTEAFF
TRBV5-1	TRBD2	.	TRBJ2-3	TGCGCCAGCAGCCCAGTGACTAGCGGAGGAAATACGCAGTATTTT	CASSPVTSGGNTQYF
TRBV21-1	.	many	TRBJ1-5	TGTGCCAGCAGCCCCAGGGGACAGGTCTATCAGCCCCAGCATTTT	CASSPRGQVYQPQHF
TRBV18	TRBD1	.	TRBJ2-7	TGTGCCAGCTCACAACAGGGGGCAATGACGTACGAGCAGTACTTC	CASSQQGAMTYEQYF
TRBV2	.	once	TRBJ1-4	TGTGCCAGCAGTATGGGAGCTCAGGGAGAAAAACTGTTTTTT	CASSMGAQGEKLFF
TRBV4-1	.	.	TRBJ1-1	TGCGCCAGCAGCCAAGCTCTTCGGAGCACTGAAGCTTTCTTT	CASSQALRSTEAFF
TRBV28	.	.	TRBJ1-2	TGTGCCAGCAGGCCGGGGACCCGTACCTATGGCTACACCTTC	CASRPGTRTYGYTF
TRBV10-3	TRBD2	once	TRBJ2-7	TGTGCCATCAGTGAGTCTAGCGGGAGTCCCTACGAGCAGTACTTC	CAISESSGSPYEQYF
TRBV28	.	.	TRBJ1-2	TGTGCCAGCAGGGACTACCGGGACCGGCCCTATGGCTACACCTTC	CASRDYRDRPYGYTF
TRBV7-8	.	.	TRBJ2-5	TGTGCCAGCAGCTTAAACTCGGAGACCCAGTACTTC	CASSLNSETQYF
TRBV5-5	.	.	TRBJ1-2	TGTGCCAGCAGCTTGGATCGCTCGGCAGTAAGTGGCTACACCTTC	CASSLDRSAVSGYTF
TRBV18	.	once	TRBJ1-5	TGTGCCAGCTCACCAGGAGACAGCGGAAATAGCAATCAGCCCCAGCATTTT	CASSPGDSGNSNQPQHF
TRBV19	.	.	TRBJ1-3	TGTGCCAGTAGTTACGGGCAGACGGGAAACACCATATATTTT	CASSYGQTGNTIYF
TRBV28	.	.	TRBJ2-2	TGTGCCAGCAGTTTGGGACTCCCCCCCGGGGAGCTGTTTTTT	CASSLGLPPGELFF
TRBV15	.	.	TRBJ1-5	TGTGCCACCAGCAGAGATCTGGAGGGAGTGGGAAATCAGCCCCAGCATTTT	CATSRDLEGVGNQPQHF
TRBV28	.	.	TRBJ1-5	TGTGCCTCCCGGCCCGACGGAAATCAGCCCCAGCATTTT	CASRPDGNQPQHF
TRBV6-1	.	few	TRBJ1-2	TGTGCCAGCAGTGAGCGGGCCTATGGCTACACCTTC	CASSERAYGYTF
TRBV7-9	.	once	TRBJ2-5	TGTGCCAGCAGCTCCCTCGGGGCCGCTCAAGAGACCCAGTACTTC	CASSSLGAAQETQYF
TRBV10-3	.	.	TRBJ2-1	TGTGCCATCAGTGGGGCAGAATACAATGAGCAGTTCTTC	CAISGAEYNEQFF
TRBV7-9	TRBD1	.	TRBJ2-5	TGTGCCAGCAGCCCGCTGGGGGCAGGGGGCGGAGAGACCCAGTACTTC	CASSPLGAGGGETQYF
TRBV21-1	.	few	TRBJ1-3	TGTGCCAGCGGCCGACAGGGAGGAAACACCATATATTTT	CASGRQGGNTIYF